This T cell receptor beta chain was obtained from a study of beta chain features in type 1 diabetes. Expressed TCRB transcripts were sequenced, since all the RNA that had been isolated was reverse transcribed. Naive, central memory and regulatory T cell samples averaged around 3.3 million reads. Clones were read by immunoSEQ multiplex PCR, and TCRdb kept only the in-frame ones, dropping some. The table lists about 390,000 clones, roughly a tenth of them singletons. For this clone: Its target is unknown.

The study's findings and limits: In all four CD4+ subsets, TCRB CDR3 length was significantly, moderately reduced in type 1 diabetes.

Germline values: CDR1 SGHAT, CDR2 FQNNGV. V was cut by 2 bases and J by 0 bases, with 5 bases left in between. The length of the CDR3 is 14 residues. The TCR originated in a man aged 25-45 years with type 1 diabetes. Source material: central memory CD4+ T cells from blood. The chain carries TRBV11-2 and TRBJ1-3, with unresolved D. The CDR3: CASSLSSSGNTIYF. CDR3 in DNA: TGTGCCAGCAGCTTATCTAGCTCTGGAAACACCATATATTTT.